The clone carrying this TCR beta chain appeared once. This sample is part of a study of blood T cell repertoires in COVID-19. As processed by the authors: Reference gene primer amplification gave estimated nucleated cell counts. Method: immunoSEQ multiplex PCR; TCRdb's copy keeps in-frame clones and lacks some. The V and J calls and clone size were taken over from that table, and D and trimming were inferred from the DNA. The sample lists more than 85,000 clones; about 87% were seen once. In germline, CDR1 is LNHDA, CDR2 SQIVND (reference sequence). Trimming left V 4 bases short and J 4 bases short, with 10 bases between. The CDR3 consists of 13 residues.

Material: peripheral blood. The TCR originated in a woman aged 45-60 years with acute or convalescent COVID-19. The gene calls are TRBV19 and TRBJ1-2, with D tentatively TRBD1 (5 bases). DNA of the CDR3: TGTGCCAGTAGTAATGGAGGGGCCTATGGCTACACCTTC. Encoded protein: CASSNGGAYGYTF.